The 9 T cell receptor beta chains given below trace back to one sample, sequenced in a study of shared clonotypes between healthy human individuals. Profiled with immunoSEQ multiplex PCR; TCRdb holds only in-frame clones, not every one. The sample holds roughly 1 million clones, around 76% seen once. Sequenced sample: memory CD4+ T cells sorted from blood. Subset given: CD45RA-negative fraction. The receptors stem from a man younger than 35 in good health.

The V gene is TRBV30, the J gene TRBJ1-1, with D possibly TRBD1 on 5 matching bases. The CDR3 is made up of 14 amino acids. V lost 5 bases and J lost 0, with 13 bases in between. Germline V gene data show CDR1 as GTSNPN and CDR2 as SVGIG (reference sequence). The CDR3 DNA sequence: TGTGCCTGGGACCGGGGCACTTTGAACACTGAAGCTTTCTTT. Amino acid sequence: CAWDRGTLNTEAFF.

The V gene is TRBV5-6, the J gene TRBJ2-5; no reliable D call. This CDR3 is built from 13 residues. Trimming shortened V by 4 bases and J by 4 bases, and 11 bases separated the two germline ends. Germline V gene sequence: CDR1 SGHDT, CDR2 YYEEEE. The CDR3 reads CASSPEHGETQYF. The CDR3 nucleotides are TGTGCCAGCAGCCCGGAACACGGAGAGACCCAGTACTTC.

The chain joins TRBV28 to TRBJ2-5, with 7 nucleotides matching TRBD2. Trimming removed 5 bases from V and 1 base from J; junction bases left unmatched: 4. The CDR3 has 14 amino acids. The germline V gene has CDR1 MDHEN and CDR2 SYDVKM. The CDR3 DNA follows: TGTGCCAGCAGTGGGGGAGGGTCCCAAGAGACCCAGTACTTC. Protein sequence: CASSGGGSQETQYF.

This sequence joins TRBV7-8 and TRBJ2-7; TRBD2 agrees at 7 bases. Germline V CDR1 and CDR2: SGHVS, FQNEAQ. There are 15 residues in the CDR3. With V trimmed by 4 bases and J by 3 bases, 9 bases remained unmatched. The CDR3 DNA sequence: TGTGCCAGCAGCTCCGAACCGGGACTACACTACGAGCAGTACTTC. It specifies CASSSEPGLHYEQYF.

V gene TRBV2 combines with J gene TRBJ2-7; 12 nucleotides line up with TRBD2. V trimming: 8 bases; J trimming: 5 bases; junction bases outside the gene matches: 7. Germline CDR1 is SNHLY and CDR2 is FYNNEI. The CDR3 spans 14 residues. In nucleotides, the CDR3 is TGTGCCAGCTCGAGGGGACTAGCGGGTAACGAGCAGTACTTC. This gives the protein CASSRGLAGNEQYF.

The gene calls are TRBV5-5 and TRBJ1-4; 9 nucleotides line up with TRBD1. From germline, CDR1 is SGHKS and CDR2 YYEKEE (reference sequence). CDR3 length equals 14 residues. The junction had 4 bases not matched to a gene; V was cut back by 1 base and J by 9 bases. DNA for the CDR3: TGTGCCAGCAGCTTGTCTGGGACAGGGCAAAAACTGTTTTTT. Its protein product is CASSLSGTGQKLFF.

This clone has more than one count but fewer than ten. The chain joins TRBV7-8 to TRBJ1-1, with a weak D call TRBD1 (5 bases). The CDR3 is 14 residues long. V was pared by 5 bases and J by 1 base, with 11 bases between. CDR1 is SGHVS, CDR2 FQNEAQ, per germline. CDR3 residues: CASSQWGRNTEAFF. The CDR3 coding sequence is TGTGCCAGCAGCCAATGGGGACGGAACACTGAAGCTTTCTTT.

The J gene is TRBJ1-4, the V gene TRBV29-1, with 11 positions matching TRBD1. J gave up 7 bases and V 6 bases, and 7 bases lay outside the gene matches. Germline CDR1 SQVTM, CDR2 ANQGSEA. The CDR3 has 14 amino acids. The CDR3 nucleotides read TGCAGCGTGACAACCGGGACAGGGGGTGAAAAACTGTTTTTT. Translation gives CSVTTGTGGEKLFF.

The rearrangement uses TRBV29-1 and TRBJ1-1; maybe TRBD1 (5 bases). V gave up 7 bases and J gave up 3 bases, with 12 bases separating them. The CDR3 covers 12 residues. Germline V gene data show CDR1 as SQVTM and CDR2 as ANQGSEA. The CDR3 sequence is CSAVQGHTEAFF. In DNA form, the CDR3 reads TGCAGCGCTGTTCAGGGTCACACTGAAGCTTTCTTT.